This T cell receptor beta chain derives from a study of regulatory and conventional T cells in RAG deficiency. This clone was seen only a few times. Its target is unknown. The repertoire was sequenced with immunoSEQ multiplex PCR; TCRdb's copy has only in-frame clones and lacks some. The sample carries 8,700 or so clones, around 82% recorded once. General study results and limits: In Omenn syndrome, Treg and Tconv repertoires overlapped >85%. Shannon entropy fell and Simpson indices rose in RAG-deficient patients.

Germline V lookup: CDR1 SGHRS, CDR2 YFSETQ. This CDR3 is built from 13 residues. Trimming stripped 5 bases from V and 4 bases from J, with 12 bases between. These data were likewise used in another study, on regulatory T cells. That investigation notes: Primers: 52 TRBV forward and 13 TRBJ reverse. In patients, unique TRB V-J pairs were restricted and V/J usage skewed, especially in Tregs.

The sequencing sample was made of CD8+ T cells sorted from blood. This sequence originates from a human donor in good health. The chain is built from TRBV5-1 and TRBJ1-1; weak D call: TRBD1 (6 bases). Here the CDR3 DNA reads TGCGCCAGCAGTCTTTTGGGGGCCACTGAAGCTTTCTTT. It specifies CASSLLGATEAFF.